Described below is a single T cell receptor (beta chain) sequence and its context. Its antigen is unidentified. The sample is drawn from a study of CD4 T cells in relation to SARS-CoV-2 and coronaviruses. Study results and limitations: Roughly three fifths of donors had memory CD4+ clonotypes crossrecognizing SARS-CoV-2 and common cold coronavirus spike. This crossreactivity analysis covered spike protein alone, no other viral proteins.

CD4+ T cells from unexposed donors were obtained before the COVID-19 pandemic (2011-2018). This table comes from immunoSEQ multiplex PCR, and its TCRdb copy is limited to in-frame clones, with some not included. The sample has about 59,000 clones, about nine tenths seen once. The CDR3 runs 16 residues. The rearrangement uses TRBV1 and TRBJ2-7; TRBD1, the table's D call, lacks a check against the DNA. TRBV1 is a pseudogene locus. Material: memory CD4+ T cells from PBMCs. The receptor comes from a human donor in good health. CDR3 loop: CTSSQDPGTGDYEQYF. The DNA for the CDR3 is TGCACCAGCAGCCAAGATCCAGGGACAGGGGACTACGAGCAGTACTTC.